These 22 T cell receptor beta chains came from one sample sequenced in a study of CD8 T cells in Susac syndrome. RNA in amounts of about 0.5 to 1 ug was reverse transcribed with random hexamers. Using its own MiXCR run on the immunoSEQ multiplex PCR reads, TCRdb lists one record per CDR3 protein. The sample yields about 300,000 distinct CDR3 sequences, roughly nine tenths seen once. The specimen sequenced was CD4+ T cells from PBMCs. These receptors all stem from a human donor with multiple sclerosis.

This sequence joins TRBV7-6 and TRBJ2-3; TRBD2 agrees at 10 bases. The CDR3 is 16 amino acids. Germline V gene lookup returns CDR1 SGHVS and CDR2 FNYEAQ. J was trimmed by 3 bases and V by 3 bases; bases with no gene match: 6. DNA of the CDR3: TGTGCCAGCAGCTTGAGCGGGAGGGCCAGAACAGATACGCAGTATTTT. Protein: CASSLSGRARTDTQYF.

This chain links TRBV4-2 with TRBJ2-1, with a weak D call TRBD2 (6 bases). V lost 4 bases and J 5 bases, leaving 15 bases between the germline ends. CDR1 and CDR2 from the germline V gene are LGHNA and YNFKEQ. The CDR3 runs to 15 residues. The DNA of the CDR3 is TGTGCCAGCAGCCTGACTAGTCGTGAAAACAATGAGCAGTTCTTC. Amino acid sequence: CASSLTSRENNEQFF.

The rearrangement links TRBV30 to TRBJ1-2; D unresolved. The CDR3 sequence is 13 residues long. V dropped 2 bases and J dropped 4 bases, with 11 bases sitting between them. The germline V gene encodes CDR1 GTSNPN and CDR2 SVGIG (reference sequence). CDR3 loop: CAWSPSSFYGYTF. CDR3 DNA: TGTGCCTGGAGTCCAAGCAGCTTCTATGGCTACACCTTC. Complete variable domain (other parts from reference TRBV30 and TRBJ1-2): SQTIHQWPATLVQPVGSPLSLECTVEGTSNPNLYWYRQAAGRGLQLLFYSVGIGQISSEVPQNLSASRPQDRQFILSSKKLLLSDSGFYLCAWSPSSFYGYTFGSGTRLTVV.

Only a few counts were recorded for this clonotype. The chain couples TRBV18 to TRBJ2-6; D gene uncertain. V gave up 2 bases and J gave up 2 bases, with 7 bases separating them. The V gene's germline CDR1 is KGHSH and CDR2 LQKENI. The CDR3 has 15 amino acids. The CDR3 protein is CASSPGGTGANVLTF. CDR3 in DNA: TGTGCCAGCTCACCAGGCGGTACTGGGGCCAACGTCCTGACTTTC.

The chain couples TRBV29-1 to TRBJ2-1, with D possibly matching TRBD2 (6 bases). CDR1 and CDR2 (germline): SQVTM, ANQGSEA. Trimming removed 6 bases from V and 6 bases from J, with 15 bases in between. There are 13 residues in the CDR3. The CDR3 here is CSVATSWRNEQFF. The CDR3 region has the DNA TGCAGCGTAGCTACTAGCTGGCGCAATGAGCAGTTCTTC.

The V gene is TRBV7-2, the J gene TRBJ2-7, with D possibly TRBD1 on 5 matching bases. V dropped 5 bases and J dropped 5 bases, with 25 bases sitting between them. CDR1 is SGHTA and CDR2 is FQGNSA in the germline V gene. The CDR3 loop spans 17 amino acids. In DNA form, the CDR3 reads TGTGCCAGCAGCATCCCGATCACAGGACGGCCTACTAACGAGCAGTACTTC. It encodes CASSIPITGRPTNEQYF.

The chain links TRBV20-1 to TRBJ2-6; no clear D. There are 16 residues in the CDR3. V was pared by 2 bases and J by 1 base, with 12 bases between. Germline V gene sequence: CDR1 DFQATT, CDR2 SNEGSKA (reference sequence). As DNA, the CDR3 is TGCAGTGCTAGACCTCTTCCCCGATCTGGGGCCAACGTCCTGACTTTC. This encodes CSARPLPRSGANVLTF.

V and J are TRBV20-1 and TRBJ2-3; 7 bases map to TRBD2. J lost 2 bases, V lost 0 bases, and 5 bases had no gene match. Germline V CDR1 and CDR2: DFQATT, SNEGSKA (reference sequence). The CDR3 runs to 15 residues. CDR3 sequence (DNA): TGCAGTGCTAGAGATGGGGGGGACCTCACAGATACGCAGTATTTT. This sequence encodes CSARDGGDLTDTQYF.

V is TRBV12-3 or TRBV12-4 and J is TRBJ1-2; 9 nucleotides align to TRBD1. This CDR3 region has 14 residues. V lost 8 bases and J lost 4; bases outside the gene matches: 8. CDR3: CASGTGSKPYGYTF. The DNA of the CDR3 is TGTGCCAGCGGGACAGGGTCCAAGCCCTATGGCTACACCTTC.

The V call is TRBV12-3 or TRBV12-4, the J call TRBJ2-4; TRBD1 is a possible D gene (5 bases). CDR3 length: 16 amino acids. The germline V and J ends were trimmed by 5 bases and 1 base, with 15 bases remaining between them. The CDR3 nucleotides read TGTGCCAGCAGTCAGGACACTATAAGGGCCAAAAACATTCAGTACTTC. Amino acids: CASSQDTIRAKNIQYF.

The CDR3 DNA reads TGCGCCAGCAGCCAAGAAGCTGCCGGGTCAACGCAGTATTTT. As protein: CASSQEAAGSTQYF. The chain carries TRBV4-1 and TRBJ2-3; D unresolved. CDR1 and CDR2 from the germline V gene are MGHRA and YSYEKL. There are 14 residues in the CDR3. Between the trimmed V and J ends, which lost 0 bases and 9 bases, there was a span of 13 bases.

This clonotype came up a few times. The rearrangement joins TRBV12-3 or TRBV12-4 to TRBJ2-5; maybe TRBD1 (5 bases). Trimming removed 4 bases at V and 2 bases at J, with 5 bases between. The CDR3 runs to 12 residues. The CDR3 DNA reads as TGTGCCAGCAGTTCAGGGCAAGAGACCCAGTACTTC. As protein: CASSSGQETQYF.

This rearrangement joins TRBV20-1 to TRBJ2-7; TRBD1 agrees at 8 bases. Looked up from germline, CDR1 is DFQATT and CDR2 is SNEGSKA (reference sequence). With V trimmed by 5 bases and J by 1 base, 4 bases remained unmatched. The CDR3 loop spans 13 amino acids. This CDR3 reads CSAWTGPSYEQYF. Written as DNA, the CDR3 is TGCAGTGCTTGGACAGGGCCTTCCTACGAGCAGTACTTC.

This clonotype was seen once. The chain has TRBV5-4 and TRBJ2-3; D might be TRBD2 (5 bases). CDR1 SGHNT and CDR2 YYREEE come from the germline V gene (reference sequence). V shed 0 bases and J shed 0 bases, with 14 bases lying between them. The CDR3 has 17 residues. The DNA for the CDR3 is TGTGCCAGCAGCTTGGATCAAGCGGCCACTAGCACAGATACGCAGTATTTT. Translating it yields CASSLDQAATSTDTQYF.

V is TRBV5-1 and J is TRBJ2-3; unclear D gene. The V and J ends lost 1 base and 0 bases respectively, with 9 bases between them. This CDR3 is built from 15 residues. The germline V gene has CDR1 SGHRS and CDR2 YFSETQ. CDR3 region: CASSLSVFSTDTQYF. As DNA, the CDR3 is TGCGCCAGCAGCTTGAGCGTTTTTAGCACAGATACGCAGTATTTT.

This chain joins TRBV10-3 and TRBJ1-1, with a possible D match to TRBD1 (5 bases). The germline V gene has CDR1 ENHRY and CDR2 SYGVKD. V shed 0 bases and J shed 2 bases, with 13 bases lying between them. The CDR3 has 16 amino acids. CDR3 residues: CAISESPGLRNTEAFF. CDR3 nucleotides: TGTGCCATCAGTGAGTCACCGGGGCTACGAAACACTGAAGCTTTCTTT.

The chain uses TRBV20-1 and TRBJ1-3; 8 bases fit TRBD1. The CDR3 totals 17 residues. V shed 0 bases and J 0 bases; nucleotides not matched to a gene: 7. Looked up from germline, CDR1 is DFQATT and CDR2 is SNEGSKA (reference sequence). CDR3 DNA: TGCAGTGCTAGAGATCCGACAGGGGCCCTCTCTGGAAACACCATATATTTT. Its protein product is CSARDPTGALSGNTIYF.

The chain is built from TRBV12-3 or TRBV12-4 and TRBJ1-1, with D maybe TRBD1 (5 bases). This CDR3 has 15 residues. V was clipped by 6 bases and J by 1 base, with 15 bases between them. CDR3 in amino acids: CASRRSARENTEAFF. The CDR3 DNA reads as TGTGCCAGCAGACGGAGCGCCAGGGAGAACACTGAAGCTTTCTTT.

The chain employs TRBV20-1 and TRBJ2-3; no definite D call. CDR3 size: 13 residues. The V gene's germline CDR1 is DFQATT and CDR2 SNEGSKA (reference sequence). V shed 3 bases and J shed 4 bases, with 11 bases lying between them. The CDR3, as DNA: TGCAGTGCTAGCCAGACCGGGCCAGATACGCAGTATTTT. As protein: CSASQTGPDTQYF.

The sample holds one count of this clonotype. This chain links TRBV2 with TRBJ2-2, with D unclear. V was pared by 7 bases and J by 6 bases, with 21 bases between. The CDR3 is 16 residues long. Per germline, CDR1 SNHLY and CDR2 FYNNEI. CDR3 nucleotide sequence: TGTGCCAGCACCCCGGATTCTCGGGTAAAGGCCGGGGAGCTGTTTTTT. Amino acids: CASTPDSRVKAGELFF.

The chain uses TRBV20-1 and TRBJ2-1; 14 positions match TRBD2. The V gene's germline CDR1 is DFQATT and CDR2 SNEGSKA (reference sequence). The trim removed 7 bases at V and 10 bases at J, leaving 9 bases unmatched. The CDR3 is 14 residues long. CDR3 DNA sequence: TGCAGTGTCTCGGGACTAGCGGGAGTGGGAGAGCAGTTCTTC. Translated, it gives CSVSGLAGVGEQFF.

The J gene is TRBJ2-3, the V gene TRBV20-1; 7 bases agree with TRBD2. Germline values: CDR1 DFQATT, CDR2 SNEGSKA (reference sequence). The trim removed 4 bases at V and 0 bases at J, leaving 13 bases unmatched. The CDR3 length is 17 residues. The CDR3 spells CSATPPAGSPSTDTQYF. In nucleotides, the CDR3 is TGCAGTGCTACCCCACCAGCGGGATCACCTAGCACAGATACGCAGTATTTT.